The subject of this entry is one T cell receptor (beta chain). Antigen: not known. The authors reverse transcribed roughly 0.5 to 1 ug RNA with random hexamers. TCRdb called the immunoSEQ multiplex PCR reads again in MiXCR, with one record for every CDR3 protein. The sample records 180,000 or so distinct CDR3 sequences, roughly 94% being singletons. In germline, CDR1 is SGHTA, CDR2 FQGNSA. The length of the CDR3 is 14 residues. Trimming removed 3 bases from V and 0 bases from J, with 7 bases in between. The data were taken from a study of CD8 T cells in Susac syndrome. For the study at large: Five or six sequenced Susac syndrome patients had clinically active disease, while 8 or 9 were in remission. Notes on the study in general: The authors found no clonal expansion in Susac syndrome CD4+ T cell repertoires.

The sequenced sample was CD4+ T cells from PBMCs. The receptor was derived from a human donor with Susac syndrome. The chain combines TRBV7-2 with TRBJ2-3, with unresolved D. CDR3 protein: CASSLSASTDTQYF. CDR3 in DNA: TGTGCCAGCAGCTTGTCTGCTAGCACAGATACGCAGTATTTT.